The rows below give T cell receptor beta chains drawn from one sample of a study of sequential checkpoint blockade in melanoma. Sequenced by immunoSEQ multiplex PCR; TCRdb stores in-frame clones only, minus some. The sample records about 22,000 clones, approximately 30% being singletons. The sample consisted of tumor tissue (inferred from file names), taken from a patient given nivolumab and ipilimumab in sequence. The receptors originated from a human donor with melanoma. CDR3s leave out the opening cysteine and the closing phenylalanine or tryptophan. Size is stated for part of the rows, as once, few or many counts, or as a class when the clone is expanded.

v_call: TRBV28; clone_size: .; cdr3_aa: ASSLTQLGAVSNQPQH
v_call: TRBV12-5; clone_size: few; cdr3_aa: ASTPSDSHYGYT
v_call: TRBV6-8; clone_size: .; cdr3_aa: ASTKEFGNTIY
v_call: TRBV1; clone_size: .; cdr3_aa: ASSHPGLAGGGDEQF
v_call: TRBV29-1; clone_size: .; cdr3_aa: SVEEDRGVNYGYT
v_call: TRBV5-1; clone_size: .; cdr3_aa: ASSPSSGATNTGELF
v_call: TRBV7-1; clone_size: .; cdr3_aa: ASSLVFEDEQY
v_call: TRBV28; clone_size: few; cdr3_aa: ASSPRTENTEAF
v_call: TRBV19; clone_size: medium-sized; cdr3_aa: ASSITWSGANVLT
v_call: TRBV19; clone_size: .; cdr3_aa: ASRDDRDDEAF
v_call: TRBV6-8; clone_size: .; cdr3_aa: AIRGDTNTGELF
v_call: TRBV9; clone_size: .; cdr3_aa: ASSQGKNTEAF
v_call: TRBV28; clone_size: few; cdr3_aa: ASSTGLAGPSYEQY
v_call: TRBV6-8; clone_size: few; cdr3_aa: ASSSPGLSSYEQY
v_call: TRBV9; clone_size: few; cdr3_aa: ASSVGGGQGNYGYT
v_call: TRBV28; clone_size: .; cdr3_aa: AIQGVHYGYT
v_call: TRBV15; clone_size: .; cdr3_aa: ATSRTGTGTEKLF
v_call: TRBV11-3; clone_size: few; cdr3_aa: ASSPGSSGSRNEQF
v_call: TRBV11-3; clone_size: few; cdr3_aa: ASSSNRGGTETQY
v_call: TRBV18; clone_size: .; cdr3_aa: ASSYRDATYEQY
v_call: TRBV28; clone_size: .; cdr3_aa: ASSLSGGGRFTEAF
v_call: TRBV6-8; clone_size: many; cdr3_aa: ASSITRFSGANVLT
v_call: TRBV15; clone_size: .; cdr3_aa: ATSLDRSSIQETQY
v_call: TRBV19; clone_size: few; cdr3_aa: ASSWRQGDSPLH
v_call: TRBV28; clone_size: .; cdr3_aa: ASSFRGGDQPQH
v_call: TRBV5-1; clone_size: .; cdr3_aa: ASSYDRDYTDTQY
v_call: TRBV7-6; clone_size: few; cdr3_aa: ASSPRQGLKQETQY
v_call: TRBV10-3; clone_size: .; cdr3_aa: AISEWDRGSDEQY
v_call: TRBV6-8; clone_size: few; cdr3_aa: ASSLAGQIEQF
v_call: TRBV28; clone_size: .; cdr3_aa: ASSRKRAGGVNEQF
v_call: TRBV11-3; clone_size: few; cdr3_aa: ASSLELRADTQY
v_call: TRBV10-2; clone_size: .; cdr3_aa: ASSGDIYNEKLF
v_call: TRBV10-2; clone_size: .; cdr3_aa: ASSEPQQGTYEQY